This paragraph covers one T cell receptor beta chain sequence. Its antigen remains unknown. The data belong to a study of cytomegalovirus exposure and HLA in healthy donors. Overall study results and limits: The authors considered a cluster of highly shared sequence variants likely to be a sequencing artifact. While the bulk of TCR sequences proved rare, some public TCRs turned up in many donors.

V dropped 1 base and J dropped 4 bases, with 5 bases sitting between them. The CDR3 extends over 12 amino acids. CDR1 is MDHEN, CDR2 SYDVKM, per germline. Healthy individuals who donated bone marrow served as the donors. PCR was performed using 60 Vbeta and 13 Jbeta primers. Study processing details: Unique TCR beta chains totaled some 78 million in a later count, with roughly 11 million of them shared. Profiling relied on immunoSEQ multiplex PCR, and the TCRdb table lists in-frame clones only, not all of them. That table supplies the V and J calls and clone size; D and trimming were determined from the DNA. The table shows 55,000 to 70,000 clones, with about 60% occurring only once.

The sequence came from a woman in her forties or fifties in good health and CMV-seronegative. Sequenced: PBMCs. The chain has TRBV28 and TRBJ2-7; D remains unclear. The CDR3 here is CASSLLFYEQYF. For the CDR3, the DNA is TGTGCCAGCAGTTTATTATTTTACGAGCAGTACTTC.